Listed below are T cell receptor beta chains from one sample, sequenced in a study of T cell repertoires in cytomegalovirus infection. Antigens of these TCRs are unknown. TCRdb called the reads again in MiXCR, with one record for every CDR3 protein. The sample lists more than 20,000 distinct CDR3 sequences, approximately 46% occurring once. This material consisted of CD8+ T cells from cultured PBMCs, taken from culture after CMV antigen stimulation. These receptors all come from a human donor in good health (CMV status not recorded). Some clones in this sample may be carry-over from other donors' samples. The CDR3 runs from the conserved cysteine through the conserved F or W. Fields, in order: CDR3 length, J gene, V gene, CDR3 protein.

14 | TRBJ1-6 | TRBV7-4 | CASSARESNSPLHF
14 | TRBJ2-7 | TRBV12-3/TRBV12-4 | CASSLRQGQDEQYF
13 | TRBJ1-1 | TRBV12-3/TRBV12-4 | CASSSGPATEAFF
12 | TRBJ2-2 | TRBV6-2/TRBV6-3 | CASSRPWGELFF
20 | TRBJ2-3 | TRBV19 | CASSIDELAGIKAGTDTQYF
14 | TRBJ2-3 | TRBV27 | CASSRFPGSDTQYF
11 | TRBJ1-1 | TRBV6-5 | CASSGDNEAFF
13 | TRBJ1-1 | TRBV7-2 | CASSSGINTEAFF
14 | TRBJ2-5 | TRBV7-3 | CASSLSGAQETQYF
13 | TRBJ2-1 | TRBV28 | CASRGEDPNEQFF
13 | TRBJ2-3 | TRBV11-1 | CASSLGITDTQYF
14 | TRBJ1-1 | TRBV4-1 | CASSQGIENTEAFF
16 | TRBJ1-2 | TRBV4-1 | CASSQDASSGSHGYTF
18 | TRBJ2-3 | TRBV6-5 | CASSYSLNGQGKPDTQYF
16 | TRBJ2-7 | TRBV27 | CASSLVSGTSSYEQYF